A selection of T cell receptor beta chains follows, all from one sample in a study of monozygotic twins with inflammatory bowel disease. TCRdb derives one entry per CDR3 protein from the 5' RACE reads, leaving out DNA. This sample lists 200,000 to 250,000 distinct CDR3 sequences; its ten largest clones have 1.6%. The sample comprised blood. The receptors shown here come from a human donor with ulcerative colitis or Crohn's disease, or a healthy co-twin of an affected twin (not recorded which). Both conserved end residues are part of each CDR3. Fields, in order: V gene, CDR3 length, J gene, CDR3 protein.

>TRBV5-4|17|TRBJ2-3
CASSLAKLTSGADTQYF
>TRBV7-2|12|TRBJ2-7
CASSLDLYLQYF
>TRBV4-1|14|TRBJ2-1
CASSQELTGPEQFF
>TRBV5-5|16|TRBJ2-7
CASTASRGLRSYEQYF
>TRBV20-1|13|TRBJ2-1
CSASGASLVEQFF
>TRBV12-5|19|TRBJ1-1
CAPTEKGDRILSVNTEAFF
>TRBV18|14|TRBJ1-5
CASSYGQGGQPQHF
>TRBV12-3/TRBV12-4|11|TRBJ1-4
CASSKREKLFF
>TRBV10-3|15|TRBJ1-1
CAISESETGAPGAFF
>TRBV5-1|14|TRBJ2-5
CASSLGGREETQYF
>TRBV18|14|TRBJ1-6
CASSPSDRISPLHF
>TRBV29-1|12|TRBJ1-2
CSVEDSRGGYTF
>TRBV21-1|16|TRBJ2-1
CASSQGKAASYNEQFF
>TRBV5-5|16|TRBJ1-2
CASSRYRSTGVRGYTF
>TRBV4-1|14|TRBJ1-2
CASSQVAGSYGYTF
>TRBV3-1|12|TRBJ1-6
CASSQGLSPLHF
>TRBV7-9|14|TRBJ1-3
CASRMDRGGNTIYF
>TRBV12-3/TRBV12-4|14|TRBJ1-4
CASSPRGGNEKLFF
>TRBV12-3/TRBV12-4|12|TRBJ1-4
CASSFGRTQLFF
>TRBV19|14|TRBJ1-5
CASSRAYSNQPQHF
>TRBV7-2|13|TRBJ2-4
CASGFRPEIIQYF
>TRBV4-2|16|TRBJ1-5
CASSQLTGGLGQPQHF